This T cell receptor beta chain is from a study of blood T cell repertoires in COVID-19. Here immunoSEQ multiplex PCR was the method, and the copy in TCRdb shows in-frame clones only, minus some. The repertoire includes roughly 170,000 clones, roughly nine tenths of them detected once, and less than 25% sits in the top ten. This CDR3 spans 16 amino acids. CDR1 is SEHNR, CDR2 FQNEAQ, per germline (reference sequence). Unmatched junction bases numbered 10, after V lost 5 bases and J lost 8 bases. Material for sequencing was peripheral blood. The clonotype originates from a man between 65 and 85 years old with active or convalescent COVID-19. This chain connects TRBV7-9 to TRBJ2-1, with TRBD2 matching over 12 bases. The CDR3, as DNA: TGTGCCAGCAGCAACCCTAGCGGGAGGGCCGAAGATGAGCAGTTCTTC. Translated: CASSNPSGRAEDEQFF. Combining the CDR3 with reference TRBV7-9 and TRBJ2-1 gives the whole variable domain DTGVSQNPRHKITKRGQNVTFRCDPISEHNRLYWYRQTLGQGPEFLTYFQNEAQLEKSRLLSDRFSAERPKGSFSTLEIQRTEQGDSAMYLCASSNPSGRAEDEQFFGPGTRLTVL.